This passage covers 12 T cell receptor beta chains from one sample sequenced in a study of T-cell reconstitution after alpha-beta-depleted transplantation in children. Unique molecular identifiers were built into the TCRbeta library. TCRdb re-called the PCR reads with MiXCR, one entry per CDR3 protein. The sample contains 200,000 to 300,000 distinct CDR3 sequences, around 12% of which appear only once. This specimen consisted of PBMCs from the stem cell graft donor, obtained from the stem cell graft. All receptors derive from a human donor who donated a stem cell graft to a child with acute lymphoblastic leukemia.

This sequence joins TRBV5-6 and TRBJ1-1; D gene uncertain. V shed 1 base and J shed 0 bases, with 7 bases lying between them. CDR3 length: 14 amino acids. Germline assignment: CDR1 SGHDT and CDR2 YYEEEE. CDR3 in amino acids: CASSLKQMNTEAFF. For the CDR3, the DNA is TGTGCCAGCAGCTTGAAACAGATGAACACTGAAGCTTTCTTT. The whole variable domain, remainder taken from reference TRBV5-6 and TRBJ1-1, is DAGVTQSPTHLIKTRGQQVTLRCSPKSGHDTVSWYQQALGQGPQFIFQYYEEEERQRGNFPDRFSGHQFPNYSSELNVNALLLGDSALYLCASSLKQMNTEAFFGQGTRLTVV.

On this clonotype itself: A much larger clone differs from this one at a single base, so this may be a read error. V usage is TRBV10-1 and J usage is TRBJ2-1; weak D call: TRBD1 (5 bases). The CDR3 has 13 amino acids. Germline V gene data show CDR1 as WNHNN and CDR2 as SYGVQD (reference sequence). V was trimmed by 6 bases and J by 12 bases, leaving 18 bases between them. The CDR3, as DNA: TGCGCCAGCAGCCCGACAGACACCGCCTTGCAGTTCTTC. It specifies CASSPTDTALQFF.

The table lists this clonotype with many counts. The CDR3 here is CASSFHQALNNEQFF. CDR3 sequence (DNA): TGTGCCAGCAGCTTTCATCAGGCCCTCAACAATGAGCAGTTCTTC. The chain recombines TRBV11-1 with TRBJ2-1; D gene unclear. The CDR3 has 15 amino acids. Germline V CDR1 and CDR2: SGHAT, FQDESV (reference sequence). V dropped 3 bases and J dropped 5 bases, with 14 bases sitting between them.

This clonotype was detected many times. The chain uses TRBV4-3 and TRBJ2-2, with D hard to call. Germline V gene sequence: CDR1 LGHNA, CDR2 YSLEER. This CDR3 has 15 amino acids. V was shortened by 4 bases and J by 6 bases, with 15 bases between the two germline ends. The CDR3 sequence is CASSLTRRYSGELFF. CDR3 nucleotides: TGCGCCAGCAGCCTCACGCGAAGGTATTCCGGGGAGCTGTTTTTT.

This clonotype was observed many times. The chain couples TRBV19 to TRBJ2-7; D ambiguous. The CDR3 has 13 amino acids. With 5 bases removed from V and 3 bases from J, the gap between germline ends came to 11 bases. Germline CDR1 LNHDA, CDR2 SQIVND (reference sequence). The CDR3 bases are TGTGCCAGTAGTCCCGGACGGGTCTACGAGCAGTACTTC. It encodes CASSPGRVYEQYF.

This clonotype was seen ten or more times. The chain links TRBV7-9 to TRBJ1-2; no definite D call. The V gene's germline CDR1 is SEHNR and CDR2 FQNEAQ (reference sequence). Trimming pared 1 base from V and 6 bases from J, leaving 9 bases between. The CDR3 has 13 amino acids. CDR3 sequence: CASSLDLRDGYTF. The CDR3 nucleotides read TGTGCCAGCAGCTTAGATCTGAGAGATGGCTACACCTTC.

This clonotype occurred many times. CDR3 sequence reads: CASSSGQGAKTDTQYF. The CDR3 region has the DNA TGCGCCAGCAGCTCGGGACAGGGGGCGAAAACAGATACGCAGTATTTT. The V call is TRBV5-1, the J call TRBJ2-3; 12 nucleotides align to TRBD1. The trim removed 3 bases at V and 3 bases at J, leaving 5 bases unmatched. Germline V gene sequence: CDR1 SGHRS, CDR2 YFSETQ. The CDR3 has 16 residues.

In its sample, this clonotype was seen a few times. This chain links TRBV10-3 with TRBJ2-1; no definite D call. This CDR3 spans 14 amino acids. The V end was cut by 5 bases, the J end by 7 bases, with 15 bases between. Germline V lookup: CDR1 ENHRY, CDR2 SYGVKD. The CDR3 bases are TGTGCCATCAGTTTCCCCCCTCCTTTAAATGAGCAGTTCTTC. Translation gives CAISFPPPLNEQFF.

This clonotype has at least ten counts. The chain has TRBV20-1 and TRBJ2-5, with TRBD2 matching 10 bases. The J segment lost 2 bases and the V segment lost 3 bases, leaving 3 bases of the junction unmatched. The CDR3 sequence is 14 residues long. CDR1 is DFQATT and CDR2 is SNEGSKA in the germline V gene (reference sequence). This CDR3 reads CSARSSGSQETQYF. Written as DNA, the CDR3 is TGCAGTGCTAGGTCTAGCGGGAGTCAAGAGACCCAGTACTTC.

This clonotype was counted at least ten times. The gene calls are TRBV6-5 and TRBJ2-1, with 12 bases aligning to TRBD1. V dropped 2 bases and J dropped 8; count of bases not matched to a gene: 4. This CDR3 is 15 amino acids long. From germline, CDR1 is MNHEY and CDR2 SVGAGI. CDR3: CASSYRDRGRDEQFF. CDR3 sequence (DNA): TGTGCCAGCAGTTACAGGGACAGGGGGCGCGATGAGCAGTTCTTC.

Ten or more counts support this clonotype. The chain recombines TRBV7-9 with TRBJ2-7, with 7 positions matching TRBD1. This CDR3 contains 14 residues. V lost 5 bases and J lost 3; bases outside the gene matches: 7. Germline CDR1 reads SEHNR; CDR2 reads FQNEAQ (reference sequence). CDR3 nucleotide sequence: TGTGCCAGCAGCCCCGGGACAGTCGTCTACGAGCAGTACTTC. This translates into CASSPGTVVYEQYF. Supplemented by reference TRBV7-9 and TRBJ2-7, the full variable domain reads DTGVSQNPRHKITKRGQNVTFRCDPISEHNRLYWYRQTLGQGPEFLTYFQNEAQLEKSRLLSDRFSAERPKGSFSTLEIQRTEQGDSAMYLCASSPGTVVYEQYFGPGTRLTVT.

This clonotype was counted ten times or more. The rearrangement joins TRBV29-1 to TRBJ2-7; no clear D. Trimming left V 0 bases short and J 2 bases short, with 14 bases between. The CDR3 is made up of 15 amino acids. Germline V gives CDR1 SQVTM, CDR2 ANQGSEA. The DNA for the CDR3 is TGCAGCGTTGAAGATACCAAACAGAGGCCCTACGAGCAGTACTTC. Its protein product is CSVEDTKQRPYEQYF.